This T cell receptor beta chain was recorded in a study of T cell responses to AZD1222 COVID-19 vaccine. On this clone itself: Its specificity is unknown.

The data were produced by immunoSEQ multiplex PCR, yet TCRdb's version contains in-frame clones alone and is incomplete. The sample shows 100,000 to 150,000 clones, 65% to 90% of them seen only once. The study, taken as a whole, reports: Per reports, nearly half of all spike-specific TCRs target regions that are unmutated in variants. Following two doses of AZD1222, Spike-specific TCR breadth and depth rose.

Trimming left V 0 bases short and J 3 bases short, with 14 bases between. The CDR3 runs to 16 residues. Germline V gene data show CDR1 as KGHSH and CDR2 as LQKENI. This receptor was obtained from an adult in good health. The starting material was peripheral blood, obtained on day 0 of AZD1222 vaccination. V usage is TRBV18 and J usage is TRBJ1-1, with no clear D. The CDR3 region has the DNA TGTGCCAGCTCACCACCAACAGAGGGAGGGTACACTGAAGCTTTCTTT. As protein: CASSPPTEGGYTEAFF.